Given below is one T cell receptor (beta chain) in context. Its specificity is not known. The study ran its PCR with 60 Vbeta and 13 Jbeta primers. TCRdb keeps only in-frame clones here, not all; method: immunoSEQ multiplex PCR. The sample contains over 150,000 clones, about 81% of which appear only once. With 2 bases removed from V and 0 bases from J, the gap between germline ends came to 15 bases. The CDR3 is 17 residues long. Looked up from germline, CDR1 is SGDLS and CDR2 is YYNGEE. This record comes from a study of cytomegalovirus exposure and HLA in healthy donors. Whole-study results and caveats: Researchers reported from a later analysis that most CMV-associated TCR beta chains appeared HLA-restricted. Reported performance of the classifier showed diagnosis of cytomegalovirus status with high specificity and sensitivity. Several V segments, TRBV6-2 and TRBV6-3 among them, could not be told apart and were dropped.

The sequenced material came from PBMCs. This receptor was obtained from a girl aged 5 to 17 in good health and CMV-seropositive. This rearrangement joins TRBV9 to TRBJ1-3; D is unresolved. For the CDR3, the DNA is TGTGCCAGCAGCGTTGGGCGGGGATCGATCTCTGGAAACACCATATATTTT. Translated, it gives CASSVGRGSISGNTIYF.